This TCR beta chain was captured in a study of spatial heterogeneity in lung cancer. As for time point: sample taken at primary tumor resection. Whole RNA from tumor, nontumor lung or frozen PBMC was sequenced unsorted. TCRdb processed the 5' RACE reads anew with MiXCR; each CDR3 protein has one entry. This table holds 50,000 to 65,000 distinct CDR3 sequences, approximately 8.9% found once. V was pared by 6 bases and J by 4 bases, with 11 bases of the junction left unmatched. This CDR3 is 15 amino acids long. Germline assignment: CDR1 MNHEY and CDR2 SVGAGI. This clonotype occurred many times. The sequence derives from a female donor with early-stage non-small cell lung cancer. The genes are TRBV6-5 and TRBJ2-5; 7 positions agree with TRBD2. Specimen: PBMCs, collected at surgery. The CDR3 loop reads CASSRSRESLETQYF. DNA for the CDR3: TGTGCCAGCAGCAGATCGCGGGAGTCTTTAGAGACCCAGTACTTC.